The present TCR beta chain was sequenced within a study of shared clonotypes between healthy human individuals. For the study at large: CD8 memory received one plate per donor, CD8 naive two, CD4 memory three and CD4 naive three.

The repertoire was sequenced with immunoSEQ multiplex PCR; TCRdb's copy has only in-frame clones and lacks some. The sample has 2 million to 3 million clones, over 85% seen once. Adult donors, all healthy and HIV-negative, had no recent acute infections or vaccinations. Trimming cost V 8 bases and J 3 bases, with 15 bases left between them. Germline lookup yields CDR1 SGHTS and CDR2 YDEGEE. The CDR3 has 14 residues. Sequencing was performed on naive CD4+ T cells from PBMCs. The subset is: CD45RA+ positively selected. This receptor was identified in a man younger than 35 in good health. Some clones in this sample may be carry-over from other donors' samples. The chain uses TRBV5-8 and TRBJ2-4; possible D gene TRBD2, 6 bases. CDR3 amino acids: CAREVGGVKNIQYF. The CDR3, as DNA: TGTGCCAGAGAGGTGGGGGGAGTCAAAAACATTCAGTACTTC.